This T cell receptor (beta chain) stems from a study of cytomegalovirus exposure and HLA in healthy donors. Broader study findings: In a later analysis, CMV-associated beta chains were mostly HLA-associated, it appeared.

Germline CDR1 is MNHNS and CDR2 is SASEGT. V dropped 5 bases and J dropped 4; count of bases not matched to a gene: 5. The CDR3 has 15 amino acids. Amplification used 60 Vbeta primers and 13 Jbeta primers. In the study's own analysis: Later, an analysis found roughly 80 million unique TCR beta chains, and roughly 9.9 million of these were shared. Sequenced by immunoSEQ multiplex PCR; TCRdb stores in-frame clones only, minus some. V, J and clone size were drawn from that table, and D and trimming were deduced from the DNA. The sample yields 100,000 or so clones, roughly 82% seen once. These donors, healthy bone marrow donors, were studied. Nominally healthy donors were sampled, though unrecorded immune exposures were likely. Turning to this clone: Its antigen remains unknown.

Sequenced input: PBMCs. This sequence was found in a man in his fifties in good health and CMV-seronegative. The rearrangement uses TRBV6-1 and TRBJ2-1, with TRBD2 identical over 10 bases. The CDR3 loop is CASSTSGTSYNEQFF. The DNA for the CDR3 is TGTGCCAGCAGTACTAGCGGGACCTCGTACAATGAGCAGTTCTTC.